This TCR beta chain was observed in a study of regulatory T cells in long-lasting Graves disease. Findings of the study overall: The study examined only peripheral blood, not thyroid tissue.

CDR1 and CDR2 from the germline V gene are MRHNA and SNTAGT. The CDR3 extends over 15 amino acids. Losses at the gene ends were 5 bases for V and 4 bases for J; bases not matched to a gene: 4. Indicated time point: newly diagnosed GD, antithyroid drugs for less than 3 months. Preparation of the TCR library used RNA extracted from PBMCs. In the case of this clonotype: Its target is unknown.

Construction of the TCR beta libraries employed iRepertoire HTBI primers in conjunction with Arm-PCR of CDR3 regions. Source study methods: Among the samples, 62 TRBV and 14 to 15 TRBJ segments were identified. TCRdb re-called the multiplex PCR reads through MiXCR, storing one row per CDR3 protein. TCRdb's processing, not the authors' own work, is the source of the V and J calls. Of some 250,000 distinct CDR3 sequences listed, approximately 16% are singletons. The V and J genes are TRBV6-4 and TRBJ2-1, with 11 bases matching TRBD2. The source material was peripheral blood mononuclear cells (PBMCs), sampled at new diagnosis, from a patient treated with antithyroid drugs. The TCR comes from a female donor with Graves disease. The CDR3 loop is CASSTRLAGYNEQFF. As DNA, the CDR3 is TGTGCCAGCAGTACCCGACTAGCGGGATACAATGAGCAGTTCTTC.